This record covers a single T cell receptor beta chain. This entry is derived from a study of cytotoxic CD8 clonotypes in ibrutinib-treated CLL. Data came from immunoSEQ multiplex PCR; TCRdb stores just in-frame clones and leaves some out. The data contain some 300,000 clones, around four fifths of them singletons. From germline, CDR1 is LNHNV and CDR2 YYDKDF (reference sequence). CDR3 length: 16 amino acids. After removal of 1 base from V and 1 base from J, the junction contained 5 bases not matched to a gene. The clonotype originates from a human donor with chronic lymphocytic leukemia. The sequenced sample was PBMCs, obtained before ibrutinib treatment. The chain combines TRBV15 with TRBJ1-1; 8 bases line up with TRBD1. The CDR3 here is CATSRGYRGTNTEAFF. CDR3 DNA sequence: TGTGCCACCAGCAGAGGGTACAGGGGGACGAACACTGAAGCTTTCTTT.